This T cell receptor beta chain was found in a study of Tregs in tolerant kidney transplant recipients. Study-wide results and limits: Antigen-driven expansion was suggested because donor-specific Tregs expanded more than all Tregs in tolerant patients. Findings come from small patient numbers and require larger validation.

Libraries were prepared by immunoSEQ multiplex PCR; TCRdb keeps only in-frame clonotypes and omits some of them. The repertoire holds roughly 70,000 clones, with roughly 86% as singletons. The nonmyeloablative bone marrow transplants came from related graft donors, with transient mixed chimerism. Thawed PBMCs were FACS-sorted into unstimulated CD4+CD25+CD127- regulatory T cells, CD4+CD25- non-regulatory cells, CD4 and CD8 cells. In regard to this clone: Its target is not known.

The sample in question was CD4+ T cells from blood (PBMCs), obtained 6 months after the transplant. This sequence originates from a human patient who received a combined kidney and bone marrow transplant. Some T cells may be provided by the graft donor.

CDR3 residues: CASSILGGVSYNEQFF. The CDR3 region has the DNA TGTGCCAGTAGTATTTTGGGGGGGGTCTCCTACAATGAGCAGTTCTTC. The J gene is TRBJ2-1, the V gene TRBV19, with 7 positions matching TRBD2. The CDR3 totals 16 residues. Germline CDR1 LNHDA, CDR2 SQIVND (reference sequence). Trimming removed 3 bases from V and 0 bases from J; junction bases left unmatched: 5.